This T cell receptor beta chain emerged from a study of T-cell reconstitution after alpha-beta-depleted transplantation in children. A remark on this clonotype: Its antigen is currently unknown.

Points from the study as a whole: T-cell counts and diversity were attributed mostly to newly produced T cells one year after transplant. Where some patients showed high TCRbeta diversity at day 60, it came from recipient T cells and thymic progenitors that had survived. Several hundred expanded graft clones reportedly gave rise to the alpha-beta T cells present about two months after transplant.

Molecular barcoding with unique molecular identifiers was used for the TCRbeta library. TCRdb called the PCR reads again in MiXCR, with one record for every CDR3 protein. The table records about 870,000 distinct CDR3 sequences, roughly 15% of them present only once. The CDR3 spans 13 residues. V shed 5 bases and J shed 5 bases, with 13 bases lying between them. Germline lookup yields CDR1 SEHNR and CDR2 FQNEAQ (reference sequence). The V call is TRBV7-9, the J call TRBJ2-7, with unresolved D. This clonotype originated in a male patient younger than 18 who had a stem cell transplant for acute lymphoblastic leukemia, so the T cells may come from the graft donor. The sample consisted of PBMCs, mostly from graft donor cells, taken 360 days after TCRalphabeta/CD19-depleted stem cell transplant. The CDR3 here is CASSLFTADEQYF. The CDR3 DNA is TGTGCCAGCAGCCTTTTTACTGCAGACGAGCAGTACTTC.